This T cell receptor beta chain appears in the sequencing data of a study of cytomegalovirus exposure and HLA in healthy donors. Study-level points and caveats: Some V segments could not be told apart, so they were left out, TRBV6-2 and TRBV6-3 among them.

As regards this clone: The antigen remains undetermined.

The PCR employed 60 Vbeta primers together with 13 Jbeta primers. Libraries were prepared by immunoSEQ multiplex PCR; TCRdb keeps only in-frame clonotypes and omits some of them. The table has 100,000 to 150,000 clones, about 71% seen once; the top ten hold over 2.5%. This CDR3 spans 13 amino acids. Trimming stripped 3 bases from V and 7 bases from J, with 12 bases between. CDR1 LNHDA and CDR2 SQIVND come from the germline V gene (reference sequence). The rearrangement uses TRBV19 and TRBJ1-2, with D possibly being TRBD1 (5 bases). The receptor comes from a woman in her forties or fifties in good health and CMV-seronegative. Sequenced: PBMCs. Here the CDR3 DNA reads TGTGCCAGTAGTATCCGGGGGGTAGGTGGCTACACCTTC. This encodes CASSIRGVGGYTF.